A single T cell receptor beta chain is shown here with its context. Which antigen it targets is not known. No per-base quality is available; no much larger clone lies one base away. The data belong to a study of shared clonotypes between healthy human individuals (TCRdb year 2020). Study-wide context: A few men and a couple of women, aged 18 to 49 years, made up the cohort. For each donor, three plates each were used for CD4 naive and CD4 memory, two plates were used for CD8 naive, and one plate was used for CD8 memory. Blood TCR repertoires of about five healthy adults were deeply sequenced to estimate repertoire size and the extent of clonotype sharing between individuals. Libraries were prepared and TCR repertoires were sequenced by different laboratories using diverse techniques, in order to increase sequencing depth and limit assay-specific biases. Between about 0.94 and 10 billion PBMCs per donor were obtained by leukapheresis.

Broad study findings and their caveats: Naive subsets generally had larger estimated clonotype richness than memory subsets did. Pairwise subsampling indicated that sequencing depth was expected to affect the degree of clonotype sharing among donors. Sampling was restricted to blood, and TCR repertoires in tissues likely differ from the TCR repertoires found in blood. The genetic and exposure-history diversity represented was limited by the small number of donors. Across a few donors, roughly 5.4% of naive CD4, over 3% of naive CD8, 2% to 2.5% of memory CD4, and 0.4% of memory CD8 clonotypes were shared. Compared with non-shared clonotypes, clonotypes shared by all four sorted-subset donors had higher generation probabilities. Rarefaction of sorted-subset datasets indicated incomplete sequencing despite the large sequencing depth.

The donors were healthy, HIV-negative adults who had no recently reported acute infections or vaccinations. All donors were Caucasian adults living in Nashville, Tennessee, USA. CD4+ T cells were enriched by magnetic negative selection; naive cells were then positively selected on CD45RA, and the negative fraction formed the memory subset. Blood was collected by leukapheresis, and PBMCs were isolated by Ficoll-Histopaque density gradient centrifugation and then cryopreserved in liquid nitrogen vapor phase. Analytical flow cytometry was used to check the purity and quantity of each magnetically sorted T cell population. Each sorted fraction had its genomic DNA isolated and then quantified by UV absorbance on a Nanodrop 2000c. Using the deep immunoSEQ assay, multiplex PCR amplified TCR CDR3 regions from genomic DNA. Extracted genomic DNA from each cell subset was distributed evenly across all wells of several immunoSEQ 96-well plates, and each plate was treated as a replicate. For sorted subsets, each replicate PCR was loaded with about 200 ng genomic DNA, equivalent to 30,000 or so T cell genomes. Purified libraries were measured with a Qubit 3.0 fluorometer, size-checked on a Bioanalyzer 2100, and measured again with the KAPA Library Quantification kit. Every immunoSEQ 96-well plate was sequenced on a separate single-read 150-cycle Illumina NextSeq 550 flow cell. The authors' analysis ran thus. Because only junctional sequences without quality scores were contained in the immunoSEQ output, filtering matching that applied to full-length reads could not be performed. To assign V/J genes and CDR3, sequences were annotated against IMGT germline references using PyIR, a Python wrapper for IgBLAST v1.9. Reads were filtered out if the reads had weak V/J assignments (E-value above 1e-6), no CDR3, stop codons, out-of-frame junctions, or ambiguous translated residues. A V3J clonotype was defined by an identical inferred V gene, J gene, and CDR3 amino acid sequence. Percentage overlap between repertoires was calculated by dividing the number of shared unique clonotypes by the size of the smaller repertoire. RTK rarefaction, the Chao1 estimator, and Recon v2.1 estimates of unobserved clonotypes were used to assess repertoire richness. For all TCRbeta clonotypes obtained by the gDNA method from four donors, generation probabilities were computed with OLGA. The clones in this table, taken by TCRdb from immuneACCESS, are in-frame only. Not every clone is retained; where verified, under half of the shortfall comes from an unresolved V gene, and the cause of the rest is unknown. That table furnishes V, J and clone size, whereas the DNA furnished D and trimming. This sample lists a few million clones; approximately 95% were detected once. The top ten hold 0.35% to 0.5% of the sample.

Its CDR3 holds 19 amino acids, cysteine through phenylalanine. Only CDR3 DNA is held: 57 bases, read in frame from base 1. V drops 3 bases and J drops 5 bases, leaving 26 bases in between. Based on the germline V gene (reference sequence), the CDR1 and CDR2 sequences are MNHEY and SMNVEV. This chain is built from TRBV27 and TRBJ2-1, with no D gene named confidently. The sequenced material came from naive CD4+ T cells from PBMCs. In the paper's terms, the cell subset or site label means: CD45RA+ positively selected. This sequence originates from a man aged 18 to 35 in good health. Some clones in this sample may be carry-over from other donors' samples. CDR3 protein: CASSFLPRRRQGMDNEQFF. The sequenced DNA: TGTGCCAGCAGTTTTCTCCCCCGACGGAGACAAGGAATGGACAATGAGCAGTTCTTC.